This TCR beta chain was recovered during a study of OX40 agonist ivuxolimab in advanced cancers. Points from the study as a whole: Some nonresponders also had low normalized T-cell clonal expansion.

Comment on this clone: Antigen specificity is unknown.

Libraries were prepared by immunoSEQ multiplex PCR; TCRdb keeps only in-frame clonotypes and omits some of them. The sample shows 50,000 to 65,000 clones, approximately 90% of them seen only once. CDR1 SGHRS and CDR2 YFSETQ come from the germline V gene. The CDR3 is 14 amino acids. V was pared by 0 bases and J by 8 bases, with 14 bases between. The sequenced sample was CD4+ or CD8+ T cells sorted from blood, obtained in a trial of the OX40 agonist ivuxolimab. The genes are TRBV5-1 and TRBJ1-2; D might be TRBD1 (5 bases). The TCR sequence derives from an adult with an advanced solid tumor such as melanoma, head and neck, liver or kidney cancer. In DNA form, the CDR3 reads TGCGCCAGCAGCTTGGATTCCGGGACTCAAGGCTACACCTTC. It encodes CASSLDSGTQGYTF.